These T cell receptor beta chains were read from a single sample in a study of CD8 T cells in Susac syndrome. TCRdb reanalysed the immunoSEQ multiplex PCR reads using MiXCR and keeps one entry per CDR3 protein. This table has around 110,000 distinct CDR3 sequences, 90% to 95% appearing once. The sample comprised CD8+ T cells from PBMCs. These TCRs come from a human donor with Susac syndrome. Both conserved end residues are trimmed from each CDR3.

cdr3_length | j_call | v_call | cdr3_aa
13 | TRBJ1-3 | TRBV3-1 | ASSQWDDTGNTIY
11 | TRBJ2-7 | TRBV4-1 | ASSQGAVHEQY
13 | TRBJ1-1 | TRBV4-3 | ASSQRTGLNTEAF
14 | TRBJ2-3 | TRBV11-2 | ASSQRDQTGTDTQY
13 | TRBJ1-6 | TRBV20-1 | SARGRSSYNSPLH
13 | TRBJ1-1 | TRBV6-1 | ASREGTATYTEAF
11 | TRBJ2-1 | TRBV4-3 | ASSQTAYNEQF
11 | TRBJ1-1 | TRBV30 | AWSARSLTEAF
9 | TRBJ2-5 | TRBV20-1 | SARVGETQY
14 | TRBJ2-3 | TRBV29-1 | SVEGIEGAIIDTQY
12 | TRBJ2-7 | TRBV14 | ASSPWGGSYEQY
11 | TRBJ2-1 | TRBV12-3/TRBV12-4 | ASSERGHNEQF
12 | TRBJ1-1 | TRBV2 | ASSVWVWFTEAF
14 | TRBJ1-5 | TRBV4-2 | ASSQGDLTVNQPQH
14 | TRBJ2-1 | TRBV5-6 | ASSVGTGGLLNEQF
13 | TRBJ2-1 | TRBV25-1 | ASSEVRGANNEQF
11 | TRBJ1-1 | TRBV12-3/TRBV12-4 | ASSFSGDTEAF
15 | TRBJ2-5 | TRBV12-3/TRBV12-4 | ASRKGTGTGYFETQY
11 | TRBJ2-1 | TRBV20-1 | SVPRGGTHEQF
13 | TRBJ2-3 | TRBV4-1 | ASSQRRTATDTQY
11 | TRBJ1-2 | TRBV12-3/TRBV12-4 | ASRSTLNYGYT
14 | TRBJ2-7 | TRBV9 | ASSARGGANLYEQY
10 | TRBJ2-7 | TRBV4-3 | ASSQDDHEQY
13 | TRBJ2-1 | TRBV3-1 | ASSLTSGAYNEQF
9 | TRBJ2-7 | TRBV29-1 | SVRSAYEQY
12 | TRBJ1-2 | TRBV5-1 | ASSGRQGDYGYT
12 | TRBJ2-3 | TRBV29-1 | SVEKGGATDTQY
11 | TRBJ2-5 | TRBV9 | ASSSGIGETQY
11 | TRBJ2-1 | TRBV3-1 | ASSLGNSEEQF
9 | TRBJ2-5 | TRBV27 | ASRQGGTQY
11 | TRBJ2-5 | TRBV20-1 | SAPSGPQETQY
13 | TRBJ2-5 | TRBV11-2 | ASSPRDNDQETQY
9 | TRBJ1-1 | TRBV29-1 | SVPRGTEAF
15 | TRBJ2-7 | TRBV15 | ATSERVSGGVSDEQY
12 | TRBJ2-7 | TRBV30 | AWSASGTPYEQY
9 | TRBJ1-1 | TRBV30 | AGDKNTEAF
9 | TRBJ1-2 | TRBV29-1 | SVEADYGYT
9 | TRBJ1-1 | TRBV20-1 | SARVGAEAF
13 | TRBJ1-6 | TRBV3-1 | ASSQELQRNSPLH
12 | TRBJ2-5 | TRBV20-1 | SANGETGEETQY
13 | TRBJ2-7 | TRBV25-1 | ASSVGAASSYEQY
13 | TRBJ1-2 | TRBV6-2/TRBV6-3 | ASSRPGQGHYGYT
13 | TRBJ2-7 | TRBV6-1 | ASSEEATRRYEQY